These 25 T cell receptor beta chains were all obtained from the same sample, sequenced in a study of blood T cell repertoires in COVID-19. TCRdb's table, derived via immunoSEQ multiplex PCR, lists solely in-frame clones and lacks some. The top ten hold around 17% of the sample, which has some 140,000 clones, about 90% seen once. The sequencing input was peripheral blood. These receptors were obtained from a woman aged 50 to 60 who had recovered from COVID-19.

This clone appeared once. The chain combines TRBV27 with TRBJ2-1; 8 bases align to TRBD2. CDR1 is MNHEY, CDR2 SMNVEV, per germline (reference sequence). CDR3 length: 19 residues. Trimming at V came to 0 bases and at J to 4 bases, leaving 14 bases not matched to a gene. CDR3 coding DNA: TGTGCCAGCAGTTTATCGAGCGGGAGCCGTCAGCACCTTTACAATGAGCAGTTCTTC. This translates into CASSLSSGSRQHLYNEQFF.

The rearrangement joins TRBV19 to TRBJ1-1, with D hard to call. The CDR3 consists of 15 residues. The ends were cut back, 6 bases at V and 0 bases at J, with 14 bases in the middle. Germline V gene data show CDR1 as LNHDA and CDR2 as SQIVND (reference sequence). The DNA of the CDR3 is TGTGCCAGTAGCCGCTCCGCGAAGATGAACACTGAAGCTTTCTTT. Translating it yields CASSRSAKMNTEAFF.

The CDR3: CASSAQGDQPQHF. For the CDR3, the DNA is TGTGCCAGCAGCGCCCAGGGGGATCAGCCCCAGCATTTT. The chain employs TRBV7-3 and TRBJ1-5; TRBD1 matches 7 bases. CDR3 length equals 13 residues. Trimming took 5 bases from V and 5 from J; bases not matched to a gene: 3. Germline V lookup: CDR1 SGHTA, CDR2 FQGTGA.

V is TRBV4-2 and J is TRBJ2-7; maybe TRBD1 (6 bases). From germline, CDR1 is LGHNA and CDR2 YNFKEQ. This CDR3 is built from 14 residues. Trimming stripped 4 bases from V and 3 bases from J, with 13 bases between. This CDR3 reads CASSRAGVIYEQYF. CDR3 DNA sequence: TGTGCCAGCAGCCGGGCAGGGGTGATCTACGAGCAGTACTTC.

J is TRBJ2-5 and V is TRBV7-2; no clear D gene. Germline values: CDR1 SGHTA, CDR2 FQGNSA. This CDR3 spans 13 amino acids. Trimming cost V 2 bases and J 1 base, with 5 bases left between them. The CDR3 reads CASSLLIQETQYF. Written as DNA, the CDR3 is TGTGCCAGCAGCTTACTAATCCAAGAGACCCAGTACTTC.

The chain joins TRBV6-5 to TRBJ1-5; no firm D call. The germline V and J ends were trimmed by 2 bases and 0 bases, with 8 bases remaining between them. The CDR3 totals 15 residues. CDR1 and CDR2 (germline): MNHEY, SVGAGI. Written as DNA, the CDR3 is TGTGCCAGCAGTTACGACGGGAATAGCAATCAGCCCCAGCATTTT. Amino acid sequence: CASSYDGNSNQPQHF.

The chain joins TRBV5-1 to TRBJ2-3, with 14 nucleotides matching TRBD2. Germline V lookup: CDR1 SGHRS, CDR2 YFSETQ. The V and J ends lost 4 bases and 6 bases, in that order; junction bases with no gene match: 7. This CDR3 comprises 16 residues. The CDR3 DNA reads TGCGCCAGCAGCCTCTTAGGGACTAGCGGGAGTGATACGCAGTATTTT. Protein product: CASSLLGTSGSDTQYF. Complete variable domain (other parts from reference TRBV5-1 and TRBJ2-3): KAGVTQTPRYLIKTRGQQVTLSCSPISGHRSVSWYQQTPGQGLQFLFEYFSETQRNKGNFPGRFSGRQFSNSRSEMNVSTLELGDSALYLCASSLLGTSGSDTQYFGPGTRLTVL.

The rearrangement links TRBV28 to TRBJ2-7; 7 positions match TRBD1. This CDR3 is built from 16 residues. The germline CDR1 and CDR2 sequences are MDHEN and SYDVKM. After removal of 5 bases from V and 9 bases from J, the junction contained 19 bases not matched to a gene. The DNA of the CDR3 is TGTGCCAGCAGTCCCGTCAGGGGGTCGTTCCTCGTTGCGCAGTACTTC. Protein sequence: CASSPVRGSFLVAQYF.

This clone appeared a few times. The chain carries TRBV7-9 and TRBJ1-3; D gene uncertain. V dropped 2 bases and J dropped 0 bases, with 8 bases sitting between them. CDR1 is SEHNR and CDR2 is FQNEAQ in the germline V gene (reference sequence). This CDR3 spans 15 amino acids. Here the CDR3 reads CASSLSQASGNTIYF. CDR3 in DNA: TGTGCCAGCAGCTTATCGCAGGCCTCTGGAAACACCATATATTTT. The full variable domain, rest sourced from reference TRBV7-9 and TRBJ1-3, is DTGVSQNPRHKITKRGQNVTFRCDPISEHNRLYWYRQTLGQGPEFLTYFQNEAQLEKSRLLSDRFSAERPKGSFSTLEIQRTEQGDSAMYLCASSLSQASGNTIYFGEGSWLTVV.

The rearrangement uses TRBV24-1 and TRBJ1-1, with TRBD1 as a possible D gene (5 bases). V was cut by 4 bases and J by 7 bases, with 9 bases left in between. This CDR3 region has 12 residues. The germline gives CDR1 KGHDR, CDR2 SFDVKD. Written as DNA, the CDR3 is TGTGCCACCAGTGACGGGGGGTATGAAGCTTTCTTT. Translating it yields CATSDGGYEAFF.

V and J are TRBV3-1 (or the pseudogene TRBV3-2) and TRBJ2-6, with TRBD1 matching over 7 bases. V lost 5 bases, J lost 2 bases, and 0 bases stayed unmatched. The CDR3 is made up of 14 amino acids. Germline CDR1 and CDR2: LGHDT and YNNKEL (reference sequence). The CDR3 region is CASSGTAGANVLTF. CDR3 coding DNA: TGTGCCAGCAGCGGGACAGCTGGGGCCAACGTCCTGACTTTC.

The chain joins TRBV25-1 to TRBJ2-2, with 10 positions matching TRBD1. CDR3 length equals 18 residues. The V and J ends lost 3 bases and 3 bases, in that order; junction bases with no gene match: 10. CDR1 and CDR2 from the germline V gene are MGHDK and SYGVNS. CDR3 amino acids: CASSDRGRDRGHTGELFF. The CDR3 nucleotides are TGTGCCAGCAGTGACAGGGGAAGGGACAGGGGCCACACCGGGGAGCTGTTTTTT. The full variable domain, its missing parts supplied by reference TRBV25-1 and TRBJ2-2, is EADIYQTPRYLVIGTGKKITLECSQTMGHDKMYWYQQDPGMELHLIHYSYGVNSTEKGDLSSESTVSRIRTEHFPLTLESARPSHTSQYLCASSDRGRDRGHTGELFFGEGSRLTVL.

The chain carries TRBV11-3 and TRBJ1-2, with TRBD1 as a possible D gene (5 bases). Per the germline V gene, CDR1 is SGHNT and CDR2 is YENEEA. The CDR3 is 12 amino acids. V was cut by 3 bases and J by 8 bases, with 10 bases left in between. CDR3 DNA: TGTGCCAGCAGCTTGGAGGGGCCCGGCTACACCTTC. Its translation is CASSLEGPGYTF. The full variable domain, its missing parts supplied by reference TRBV11-3 and TRBJ1-2, is EAGVVQSPRYKIIEKKQPVAFWCNPISGHNTLYWYLQNLGQGPELLIRYENEEAVDDSQLPKDRFSAERLKGVDSTLKIQPAELGDSAVYLCASSLEGPGYTFGSGTRLTVV.

This rearrangement joins TRBV11-3 to TRBJ1-4; 8 bases align to TRBD1. Germline V lookup: CDR1 SGHNT, CDR2 YENEEA. V shed 4 bases, J shed 7 bases, and the junction held 2 bases outside the gene matches. The CDR3 has 13 residues. The CDR3 spells CASSYDRGEKLFF. The CDR3 bases are TGTGCCAGCAGCTATGACAGGGGTGAAAAACTGTTTTTT. Variable domain in full (rest from reference TRBV11-3 and TRBJ1-4): EAGVVQSPRYKIIEKKQPVAFWCNPISGHNTLYWYLQNLGQGPELLIRYENEEAVDDSQLPKDRFSAERLKGVDSTLKIQPAELGDSAVYLCASSYDRGEKLFFGSGTQLSVL.

This clone was counted once. This chain joins TRBV19 and TRBJ1-1; 9 bases are a match to TRBD1. The V gene end was trimmed by 8 bases and the J gene end by 0 bases; junction bases not matched to a gene: 7. CDR1 LNHDA and CDR2 SQIVND come from the germline V gene (reference sequence). CDR3 length: 15 residues. CDR3 bases: TGTGCCAGTCGACCGGACAGGGGAGTGAACACTGAAGCTTTCTTT. Translated: CASRPDRGVNTEAFF. The whole variable domain, filled in from reference TRBV19 and TRBJ1-1, reads DGGITQSPKYLFRKEGQNVTLSCEQNLNHDAMYWYRQDPGQGLRLIYYSQIVNDFQKGDIAEGYSVSREKKESFPLTVTSAQKNPTAFYLCASRPDRGVNTEAFFGQGTRLTVV.

The chain uses TRBV20-1 and TRBJ2-5, with D hard to call. Trimming took off 4 bases at V and 2 bases at J, with 2 bases between the two ends. CDR1 and CDR2 (germline): DFQATT, SNEGSKA (reference sequence). CDR3 length equals 10 residues. The CDR3 spells CSATQETQYF. CDR3 coding DNA: TGCAGTGCTACTCAAGAGACCCAGTACTTC.

This clone showed up just a few times. The V gene is TRBV7-9, the J gene TRBJ1-2, with D possibly TRBD1 on 5 matching bases. Trimming stripped 8 bases from V and 8 bases from J, with 15 bases between. Germline loops: CDR1 SEHNR, CDR2 FQNEAQ (reference sequence). The CDR3 has 12 residues. DNA of the CDR3: TGTGCCAGCGCGGAGGGGCGGCGAGGCTACACCTTC. It translates to CASAEGRRGYTF.

The chain uses TRBV5-1 and TRBJ1-1; D is perhaps TRBD1 (5 bases). CDR3 length: 16 residues. CDR1 SGHRS and CDR2 YFSETQ come from the germline V gene. The V and J ends lost 4 bases and 4 bases respectively, with 20 bases between them. The CDR3 spells CASSLGIGGQGTEAFF. In nucleotides, the CDR3 is TGCGCCAGCAGCCTGGGTATTGGAGGGCAGGGCACTGAAGCTTTCTTT.

This sequence joins TRBV10-1 and TRBJ1-1, with a possible D match to TRBD1 (5 bases). Per the germline V gene, CDR1 is WNHNN and CDR2 is SYGVQD (reference sequence). Trimming pared 8 bases from V and 10 bases from J, leaving 17 bases between. The length of the CDR3 is 12 residues. DNA of the CDR3: TGCGCCAGCCGGACTCGGGGGGGAATAGCTTTCTTT. It codes for CASRTRGGIAFF.

This chain connects TRBV4-2 to TRBJ2-3, with 8 bases matching TRBD1. Germline trimming cut 0 bases from V and 2 bases from J; bases unmatched to any gene: 16. Per the germline V gene, CDR1 is LGHNA and CDR2 is YNFKEQ. This CDR3 region has 20 residues. CDR3 region: CASSQEGGTGPEGHTDTQYF. CDR3 nucleotide sequence: TGTGCCAGCAGCCAAGAAGGAGGGACAGGTCCTGAAGGCCACACAGATACGCAGTATTTT.

CDR3: CASSPTGTYGYTF. CDR3 nucleotide sequence: TGTGCCAGCAGCCCGACAGGGACCTATGGCTACACCTTC. The chain uses TRBV5-6 and TRBJ1-2; TRBD1 matches 7 bases. The CDR3 consists of 13 residues. V gave up 4 bases and J gave up 4 bases; unmatched junction bases: 4. Per the germline V gene, CDR1 is SGHDT and CDR2 is YYEEEE. Variable domain in full (rest from reference TRBV5-6 and TRBJ1-2): DAGVTQSPTHLIKTRGQQVTLRCSPKSGHDTVSWYQQALGQGPQFIFQYYEEEERQRGNFPDRFSGHQFPNYSSELNVNALLLGDSALYLCASSPTGTYGYTFGSGTRLTVV.

The chain combines TRBV5-1 with TRBJ2-3; 7 bases are shared with TRBD2. Germline V gene lookup returns CDR1 SGHRS and CDR2 YFSETQ. Trimming at V came to 4 bases and at J to 0 bases, leaving 5 bases not matched to a gene. CDR3 size: 15 residues. Here the CDR3 DNA reads TGCGCCAGCAGCATGTGGACTAGTAGCACAGATACGCAGTATTTT. Its translation: CASSMWTSSTDTQYF.

The V and J genes are TRBV18 and TRBJ2-5, with 7 nucleotides matching TRBD2. CDR3 size: 14 residues. After removal of 2 bases from V and 2 bases from J, the junction contained 2 bases not matched to a gene. Germline assignment: CDR1 KGHSH and CDR2 LQKENI. CDR3: CASSPTRGQETQYF. CDR3 sequence (DNA): TGTGCCAGCTCACCAACGCGGGGGCAAGAGACCCAGTACTTC.

The chain carries TRBV6-5 and TRBJ1-2; tentative D call: TRBD1 (6 bases). Germline values: CDR1 MNHEY, CDR2 SVGAGI. Between the trimmed V and J ends, which lost 6 bases and 1 base, there was a span of 9 bases. The CDR3 totals 13 residues. The CDR3 DNA reads TGTGCCAGCAGGCCAGGGGTTAACTATGGCTACACCTTC. It encodes CASRPGVNYGYTF.

The genes are TRBV10-2 and TRBJ1-5, with D unresolved. Germline V gene lookup returns CDR1 WSHSY and CDR2 SAAADI. CDR3 length: 15 residues. The V and J ends lost 4 bases and 1 base respectively, with 11 bases between them. Here the CDR3 reads CASSATPGSNQPQHF. In DNA, the CDR3 is TGCGCCAGCAGTGCGACTCCGGGGAGCAATCAGCCCCAGCATTTT.